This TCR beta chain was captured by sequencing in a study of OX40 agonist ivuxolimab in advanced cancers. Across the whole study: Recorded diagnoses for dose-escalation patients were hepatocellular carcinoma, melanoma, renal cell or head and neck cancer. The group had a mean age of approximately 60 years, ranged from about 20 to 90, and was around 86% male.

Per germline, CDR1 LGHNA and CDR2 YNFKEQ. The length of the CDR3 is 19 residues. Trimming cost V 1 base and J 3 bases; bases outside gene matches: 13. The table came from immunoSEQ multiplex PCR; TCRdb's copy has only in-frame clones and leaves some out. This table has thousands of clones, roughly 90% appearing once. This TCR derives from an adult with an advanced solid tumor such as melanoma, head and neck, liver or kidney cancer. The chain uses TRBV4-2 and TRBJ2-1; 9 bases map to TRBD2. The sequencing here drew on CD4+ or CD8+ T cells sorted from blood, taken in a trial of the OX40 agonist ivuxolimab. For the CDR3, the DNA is TGTGCCAGCAGCCAAGTGAAGGACCTAGCGGGGAAAAACTACAATGAGCAGTTCTTC. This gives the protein CASSQVKDLAGKNYNEQFF.